This passage covers 14 T cell receptor beta chains from one sample sequenced in a study of beta chain features in type 1 diabetes. All of the isolated RNA was reverse transcribed, so expressed TCRB transcripts were sequenced. Data came from immunoSEQ multiplex PCR; TCRdb stores just in-frame clones and leaves some out. The sample lists approximately 170,000 clones; about 9.1% were seen once. Sequencing was done on a sample of central memory CD4+ T cells from blood. The receptors were sampled from a woman between 18 and 29 years old in good health.

The chain carries TRBV20-1 and TRBJ2-1; D ambiguous. CDR1 is DFQATT and CDR2 is SNEGSKA in the germline V gene (reference sequence). Deletions cut 1 base from V and 6 bases from J, with 4 bases between. The CDR3 has 11 amino acids. CDR3 region: CSARAFNEQFF. The CDR3 DNA follows: TGCAGTGCTAGAGCCTTCAATGAGCAGTTCTTC.

This clone occurred a few times. The chain combines TRBV10-3 with TRBJ1-1, with D hard to call. The germline gives CDR1 ENHRY, CDR2 SYGVKD. Trimming removed 0 bases at V and 0 bases at J, with 8 bases between. There are 15 residues in the CDR3. This chain's CDR3 is CAISESLGVNTEAFF. CDR3 bases: TGTGCCATCAGTGAGTCGCTAGGCGTGAACACTGAAGCTTTCTTT.

This clone was counted between two and nine times. The rearrangement uses TRBV5-1 and TRBJ2-1; D is perhaps TRBD2 (6 bases). The CDR3 contains 14 residues. V lost 0 bases to trimming and J lost 8 bases, with 12 bases between them. The germline gives CDR1 SGHRS, CDR2 YFSETQ. CDR3 DNA sequence: TGCGCCAGCAGCTTGGTCCCTGGAGGGGATGAGCAGTTCTTC. Protein: CASSLVPGGDEQFF.

This chain links TRBV6-1 with TRBJ2-7; 10 bases line up with TRBD1. Germline trimming cut 6 bases from V and 5 bases from J; bases unmatched to any gene: 7. The CDR3 contains 14 residues. The germline CDR1 and CDR2 sequences are MNHNS and SASEGT. The CDR3 protein is CASSPPGTGDEQYF. CDR3 nucleotide sequence: TGTGCCAGCAGCCCTCCCGGGACAGGGGACGAGCAGTACTTC.

This rearrangement joins TRBV14 to TRBJ2-3; D is unresolved. The V and J ends lost 4 bases and 4 bases respectively, with 18 bases between them. Germline V gene data show CDR1 as SGHDN and CDR2 as FVKESK. The CDR3 consists of 16 residues. CDR3 in DNA: TGTGCCAGCAGCCCCGAACCCCCTTATCCAGCAGATACGCAGTATTTT. Protein sequence: CASSPEPPYPADTQYF.

About this clone itself: No DNA is shown, since the ends of the CDR3 on it are uncertain; the CDR3 is the one TCRdb lists. The chain couples TRBV23-1 to TRBJ2-2; the D segment call TRBD2 is taken from the table without a DNA check. TRBV23-1 belongs to the ORF category, with a function that is uncertain. The CDR3 is 15 amino acids in total, end residues counted. The CDR3 spells CASSQSARAPGSCFF.

V usage is TRBV6-6 and J usage is TRBJ1-1; 10 bases agree with TRBD1. The CDR3 extends over 14 amino acids. Germline CDR1 MNHNY, CDR2 SVGAGI (reference sequence). V trimming: 6 bases; J trimming: 10 bases; junction bases outside the gene matches: 11. As DNA, the CDR3 is TGTGCCAGCAGCGTGGGACAGGGGATGAGGGGAGCTTTCTTT. This sequence encodes CASSVGQGMRGAFF.

The V and J genes are TRBV30 and TRBJ1-4, with 10 bases that match TRBD1. The CDR3 is made up of 16 amino acids. Unmatched junction bases numbered 10, after V lost 2 bases and J lost 7 bases. CDR1 and CDR2 from the germline V gene are GTSNPN and SVGIG (reference sequence). CDR3 residues: CAWSPSGTGDFEKLFF. The CDR3 DNA reads as TGTGCCTGGAGTCCCTCGGGGACAGGGGACTTTGAAAAACTGTTTTTT.

This chain links TRBV5-1 with TRBJ2-7; 8 nucleotides line up with TRBD1. This CDR3 has 15 amino acids. V was clipped by 0 bases and J by 6 bases; unmatched bases: 8. The germline gives CDR1 SGHRS, CDR2 YFSETQ. The CDR3 loop is CASSLGRTGPGEQYF. As DNA, the CDR3 is TGCGCCAGCAGCTTGGGAAGGACAGGGCCGGGCGAGCAGTACTTC.

This clone was observed a handful of times. This chain links TRBV7-2 with TRBJ2-7, with 11 bases identical to TRBD2. The CDR3 is 14 residues long. V was pared by 6 bases and J by 3 bases, with 4 bases of the junction left unmatched. Germline V gene sequence: CDR1 SGHTA, CDR2 FQGNSA. CDR3: CASSPGTSGYEQYF. The DNA of the CDR3 is TGTGCCAGCAGTCCTGGGACTAGCGGCTACGAGCAGTACTTC. Supplemented by reference TRBV7-2 and TRBJ2-7, the full variable domain reads GAGVSQSPSNKVTEKGKDVELRCDPISGHTALYWYRQSLGQGLEFLIYFQGNSAPDKSGLPSDRFSAERTGGSVSTLTIQRTQQEDSAVYLCASSPGTSGYEQYFGPGTRLTVT.

This clone was seen more than once but under ten times. V usage is TRBV5-4 and J usage is TRBJ2-3; 12 bases align to TRBD1. Germline V gene sequence: CDR1 SGHNT, CDR2 YYREEE (reference sequence). The CDR3 is made up of 17 amino acids. The V gene end was trimmed by 1 base and the J gene end by 4 bases; junction bases not matched to a gene: 7. CDR3 in DNA: TGTGCCAGCAGCTTGAAGACGGGGACAGGGGGCTCAGATACGCAGTATTTT. Its translation is CASSLKTGTGGSDTQYF.

V gene TRBV7-9 combines with J gene TRBJ2-5; D remains unclear. V dropped 5 bases and J dropped 5 bases, with 9 bases sitting between them. Germline CDR1 and CDR2: SEHNR and FQNEAQ (reference sequence). This CDR3 region has 12 residues. Written as DNA, the CDR3 is TGTGCCAGCAGCATGAACGGGGAGACCCAGTACTTC. Encoded protein: CASSMNGETQYF.

This clone has only a few counts. The chain uses TRBV28 and TRBJ2-7, with TRBD1 identical over 9 bases. From germline, CDR1 is MDHEN and CDR2 SYDVKM. Trimming at V came to 3 bases and at J to 7 bases, leaving 7 bases not matched to a gene. CDR3 length equals 14 residues. CDR3 sequence (DNA): TGTGCCAGCAGTTTCGGACAGGGGAGGGAGGAGCAGTACTTC. Amino acids: CASSFGQGREEQYF.

The chain employs TRBV11-2 and TRBJ2-6, with D maybe TRBD1 (5 bases). Germline CDR1 is SGHAT and CDR2 is FQNNGV. CDR3 length: 18 residues. Trimming left V 5 bases short and J 0 bases short, with 17 bases between. The DNA of the CDR3 is TGTGCCAGCAGCCCCGGGTGGGGCTCAAGCTCTGGGGCCAACGTCCTGACTTTC. It encodes CASSPGWGSSSGANVLTF.